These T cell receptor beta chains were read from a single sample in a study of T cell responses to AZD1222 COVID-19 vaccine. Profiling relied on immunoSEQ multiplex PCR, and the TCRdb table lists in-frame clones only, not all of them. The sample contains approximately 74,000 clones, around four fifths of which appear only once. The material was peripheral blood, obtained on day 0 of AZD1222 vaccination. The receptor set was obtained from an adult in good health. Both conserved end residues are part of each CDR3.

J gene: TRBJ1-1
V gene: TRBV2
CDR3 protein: CASSGYTEAFF

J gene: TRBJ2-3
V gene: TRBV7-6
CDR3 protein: CASSLTSGVTDTQYF

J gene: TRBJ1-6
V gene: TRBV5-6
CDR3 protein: CASSRRLTDSPLHF

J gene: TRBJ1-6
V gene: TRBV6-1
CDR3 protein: CASSEAPQGLEFYNSPLHF

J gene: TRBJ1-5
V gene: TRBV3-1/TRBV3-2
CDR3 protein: CASSQDASNSPQHF

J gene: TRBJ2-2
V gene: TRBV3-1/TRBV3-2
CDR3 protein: CASSHPSRPGPGELFF

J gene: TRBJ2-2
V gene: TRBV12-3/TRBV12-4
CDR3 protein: CASQETGELFF

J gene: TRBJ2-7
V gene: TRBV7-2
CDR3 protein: CASSAEGRGEQYF

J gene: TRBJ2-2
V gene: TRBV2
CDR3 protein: CASSYRGYNTGELFF

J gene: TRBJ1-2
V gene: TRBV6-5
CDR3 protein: CASRTFGQGNYGYTF

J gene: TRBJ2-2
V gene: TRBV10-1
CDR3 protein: CASSATGDNTGELFF

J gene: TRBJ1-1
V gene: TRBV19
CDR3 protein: CASSNPYRGRAEAFF

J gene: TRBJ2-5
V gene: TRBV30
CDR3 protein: CAWLSSRLETQYF

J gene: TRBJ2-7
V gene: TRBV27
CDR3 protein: CASSLYTDSYEQYF

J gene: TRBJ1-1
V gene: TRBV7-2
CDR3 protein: CASSFQWGGNTEAFF

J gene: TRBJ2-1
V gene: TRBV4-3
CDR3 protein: CASSRLAGVNLNEQFF

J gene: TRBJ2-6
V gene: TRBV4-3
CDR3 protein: CASSQEPKGGSGANVLTF

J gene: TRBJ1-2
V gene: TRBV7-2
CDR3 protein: CASSLTPPMDYTF

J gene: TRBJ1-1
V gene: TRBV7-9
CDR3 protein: CASSSRNTEAFF

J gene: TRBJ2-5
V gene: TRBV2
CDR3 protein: CASSGRETQYF

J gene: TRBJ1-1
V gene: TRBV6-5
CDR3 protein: CASRPWTEQNTEAFF

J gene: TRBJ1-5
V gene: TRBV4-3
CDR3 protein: CASSQGFGGDQPQHF

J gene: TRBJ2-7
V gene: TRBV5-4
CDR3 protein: CASSLEGLSHEQYF

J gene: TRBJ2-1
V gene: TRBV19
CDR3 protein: CASSPNPGTVEQFF

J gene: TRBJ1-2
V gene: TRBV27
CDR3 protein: CASRLRGNYGYTF

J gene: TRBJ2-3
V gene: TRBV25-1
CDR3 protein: CASSVDGTTDTQYF

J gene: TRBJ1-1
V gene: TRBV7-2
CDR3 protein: CASSSPSRGPGVFF

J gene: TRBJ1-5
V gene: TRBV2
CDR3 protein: CAIRLPGGGNQPQHF

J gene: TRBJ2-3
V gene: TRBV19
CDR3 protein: CASSIGGSTDTQYF

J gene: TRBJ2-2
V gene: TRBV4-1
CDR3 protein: CASSPRDGHTGELFF

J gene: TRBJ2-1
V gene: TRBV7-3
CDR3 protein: CASSLSGLAYDEQFF

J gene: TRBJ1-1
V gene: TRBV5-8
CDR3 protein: CASSYQQGADTEAFF

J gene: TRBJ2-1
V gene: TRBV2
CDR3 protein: CASSTRGGGRTSNEQFF

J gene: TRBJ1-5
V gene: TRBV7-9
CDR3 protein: CASSLSDFQPQHF

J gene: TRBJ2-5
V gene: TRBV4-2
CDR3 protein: CASSQARLAGAGGETQYF

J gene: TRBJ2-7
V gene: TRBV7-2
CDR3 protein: CASSGGLAGEYYEQYF

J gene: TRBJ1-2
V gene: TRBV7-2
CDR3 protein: CASSLDSGNYGYTF

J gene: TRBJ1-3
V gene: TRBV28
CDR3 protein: CASTRGGGNTIYF

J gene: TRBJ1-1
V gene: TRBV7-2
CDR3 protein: CASSPIRGGGSEAFF

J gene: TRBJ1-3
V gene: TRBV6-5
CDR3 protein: CASSPATLSGNTIYF

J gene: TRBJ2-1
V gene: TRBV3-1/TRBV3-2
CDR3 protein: CASSQDLAYNEQFF

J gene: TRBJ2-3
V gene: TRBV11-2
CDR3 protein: CASRGIRRGTDTQYF

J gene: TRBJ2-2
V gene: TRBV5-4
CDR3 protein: CASSPGAAAGELFF

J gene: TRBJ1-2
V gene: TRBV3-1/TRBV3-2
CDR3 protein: CASSQGPGQGTGYTF

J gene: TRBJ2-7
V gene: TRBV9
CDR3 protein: CASSYRASSYEQYF

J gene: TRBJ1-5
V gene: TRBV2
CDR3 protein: CASRLGLAGNQPQHF

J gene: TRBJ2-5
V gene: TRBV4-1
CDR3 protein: CASSPLHNWETQYF

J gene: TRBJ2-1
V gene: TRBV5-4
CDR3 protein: CASSPQALNEQFF